Listed below are T cell receptor beta chains from one sample, sequenced in a study of neurological immune-mediated disorders. TCRdb recomputed calls from the 5' RACE reads with MiXCR, one row per CDR3 protein. The table lists under 80,000 distinct CDR3 sequences, around 4.7% of them singletons. Sequenced: PBMCs. The origin of the receptors is a woman in her 50s with multiple sclerosis. Both conserved end residues are part of each CDR3. The D gene is left open where the match is weak. Only some rows state a clone size, as once, few, many or a class for expanded clones.

CDR3 protein: CSALGPGENTQYF
CDR3 DNA: TGCAGTGCTTTAGGGCCGGGGGAAAATACGCAGTATTTT
J gene: TRBJ2-3
clone size: many
D gene: NA
CDR3 length: 13
V gene: TRBV20-1

CDR3 protein: CASSVGTSGVEQFF
CDR3 DNA: TGTGCCAGCAGCGTAGGAACTAGCGGAGTTGAGCAGTTCTTC
J gene: TRBJ2-1
clone size: NA
D gene: TRBD2
CDR3 length: 14
V gene: TRBV9

CDR3 protein: CAISGQGRDTQYF
CDR3 DNA: TGTGCCATCAGTGGACAGGGGAGAGATACGCAGTATTTT
J gene: TRBJ2-3
clone size: many
D gene: TRBD1
CDR3 length: 13
V gene: TRBV10-3

CDR3 protein: CSETGADGYTF
CDR3 DNA: TGCAGCGAAACAGGGGCGGATGGCTACACCTTC
J gene: TRBJ1-2
clone size: many
D gene: TRBD1
CDR3 length: 11
V gene: TRBV29-1

CDR3 protein: CASSLEGGYTDTQYF
CDR3 DNA: TGTGCCAGCAGCTTAGAAGGCGGATACACAGATACGCAGTATTTT
J gene: TRBJ2-3
clone size: many
D gene: NA
CDR3 length: 15
V gene: TRBV7-2

CDR3 protein: CSSSSGSNQPQHF
CDR3 DNA: TGCTCCAGCAGCTCGGGTAGCAATCAGCCCCAGCATTTT
J gene: TRBJ1-5
clone size: NA
D gene: NA
CDR3 length: 13
V gene: TRBV5-1

CDR3 protein: CASSLTETGNTIYF
CDR3 DNA: TGTGCCAGCAGTTTAACAGAAACTGGAAACACCATATATTTT
J gene: TRBJ1-3
clone size: many
D gene: NA
CDR3 length: 14
V gene: TRBV12-3/TRBV12-4

CDR3 protein: CSAQTSWWVTDNEQFF
CDR3 DNA: TGCAGTGCACAAACTAGCTGGTGGGTGACTGACAATGAGCAGTTCTTC
J gene: TRBJ2-1
clone size: many
D gene: NA
CDR3 length: 16
V gene: TRBV20-1

CDR3 protein: CASSFRTYGNTIYF
CDR3 DNA: TGTGCCAGCAGTTTTAGGACCTATGGAAACACCATATATTTT
J gene: TRBJ1-3
clone size: many
D gene: NA
CDR3 length: 14
V gene: TRBV12-3/TRBV12-4

CDR3 protein: CASSLAGTSPYEQYF
CDR3 DNA: TGTGCCAGCAGTTTGGCGGGGACCTCACCCTACGAGCAGTACTTC
J gene: TRBJ2-7
clone size: NA
D gene: NA
CDR3 length: 15
V gene: TRBV28

CDR3 protein: CASSLGFGESQPQHF
CDR3 DNA: TGCGCCAGCAGCTTGGGATTCGGGGAGAGCCAGCCCCAGCATTTT
J gene: TRBJ1-5
clone size: many
D gene: NA
CDR3 length: 15
V gene: TRBV5-1

CDR3 protein: CASSSGPGGNYEQYF
CDR3 DNA: TGTGCCAGCAGCTCAGGTCCTGGGGGGAACTACGAGCAGTACTTC
J gene: TRBJ2-7
clone size: many
D gene: NA
CDR3 length: 15
V gene: TRBV7-2

CDR3 protein: CSAKGRQGDYNEQFF
CDR3 DNA: TGCAGTGCTAAGGGGCGGCAGGGGGATTACAATGAGCAGTTCTTC
J gene: TRBJ2-1
clone size: many
D gene: TRBD1
CDR3 length: 15
V gene: TRBV20-1

CDR3 protein: CASSLARVGTGELFF
CDR3 DNA: TGTGCCAGCAGCTTAGCGAGGGTTGGCACCGGGGAGCTGTTTTTT
J gene: TRBJ2-2
clone size: many
D gene: NA
CDR3 length: 15
V gene: TRBV7-2

CDR3 protein: CASSPGILNTEAFF
CDR3 DNA: TGTGCCAGCAGCCCAGGAATTCTAAACACTGAAGCTTTCTTT
J gene: TRBJ1-1
clone size: many
D gene: NA
CDR3 length: 14
V gene: TRBV5-6

CDR3 protein: CASSFIGGETQYF
CDR3 DNA: TGCGCCAGCAGCTTTATAGGGGGAGAGACCCAGTACTTC
J gene: TRBJ2-5
clone size: many
D gene: NA
CDR3 length: 13
V gene: TRBV5-1

CDR3 protein: CAISEEFNQPQNF
CDR3 DNA: TGTGCCATCAGTGAGGAGTTTAACCAGCCCCAGAATTTT
J gene: TRBJ1-5
clone size: many
D gene: NA
CDR3 length: 13
V gene: TRBV10-3

CDR3 protein: CASSLTGGNYGYTF
CDR3 DNA: TGCGCCAGCAGCCTGACAGGGGGCAACTATGGCTACACCTTC
J gene: TRBJ1-2
clone size: many
D gene: TRBD1
CDR3 length: 14
V gene: TRBV5-1

CDR3 protein: CASSLFSPNTGELFF
CDR3 DNA: TGTGCCAGCAGCTTATTCTCCCCGAACACCGGGGAGCTGTTTTTT
J gene: TRBJ2-2
clone size: few
D gene: NA
CDR3 length: 15
V gene: TRBV7-9

CDR3 protein: CASSSNRDSYGYTF
CDR3 DNA: TGTGCCAGCAGCTCCAACCGGGACAGCTATGGCTACACCTTC
J gene: TRBJ1-2
clone size: many
D gene: TRBD1
CDR3 length: 14
V gene: TRBV3-1

CDR3 protein: CSARRGQPPYAF
CDR3 DNA: TGCAGTGCTAGAAGGGGACAGCCCCCTTATGCCTTC
J gene: TRBJ1-2
clone size: many
D gene: TRBD1
CDR3 length: 12
V gene: TRBV20-1

CDR3 protein: CSAADRTSGGPDTQYF
CDR3 DNA: TGCAGTGCCGCGGACCGGACTAGCGGGGGGCCAGATACGCAGTATTTT
J gene: TRBJ2-3
clone size: few
D gene: TRBD2
CDR3 length: 16
V gene: TRBV20-1

CDR3 protein: CASSQELPGQGRDTQYF
CDR3 DNA: TGCGCCAGCAGCCAGGAACTCCCGGGACAGGGGAGAGATACGCAGTATTTT
J gene: TRBJ2-3
clone size: many
D gene: TRBD1
CDR3 length: 17
V gene: TRBV4-3

CDR3 protein: CASSLTGVENQPQHF
CDR3 DNA: TGCGCCAGCAGCCTGACGGGGGTAGAGAATCAGCCCCAGCATTTT
J gene: TRBJ1-5
clone size: many
D gene: NA
CDR3 length: 15
V gene: TRBV5-1

CDR3 protein: CASSLSAGMETQYF
CDR3 DNA: TGTGCCAGCAGCTTAAGTGCAGGGATGGAGACCCAGTACTTC
J gene: TRBJ2-5
clone size: many
D gene: NA
CDR3 length: 14
V gene: TRBV7-3

CDR3 protein: CSARDPRVAGGTDTQYF
CDR3 DNA: TGCAGTGCTAGAGATCCCAGGGTAGCGGGGGGGACAGATACGCAGTATTTT
J gene: TRBJ2-3
clone size: few
D gene: TRBD2
CDR3 length: 17
V gene: TRBV20-1

CDR3 protein: CSARGDHSNQPQHF
CDR3 DNA: TGCAGTGCTAGAGGGGACCATAGCAATCAGCCCCAGCATTTT
J gene: TRBJ1-5
clone size: many
D gene: NA
CDR3 length: 14
V gene: TRBV20-1

CDR3 protein: CSVIDRGRQPQHF
CDR3 DNA: TGCAGCGTAATAGACAGGGGTCGTCAGCCCCAGCATTTT
J gene: TRBJ1-5
clone size: many
D gene: TRBD1
CDR3 length: 13
V gene: TRBV29-1

CDR3 protein: CSAREARLAGTYEQYF
CDR3 DNA: TGCAGTGCTAGAGAGGCAAGACTAGCGGGCACCTACGAGCAGTACTTC
J gene: TRBJ2-7
clone size: few
D gene: TRBD2
CDR3 length: 16
V gene: TRBV20-1

CDR3 protein: CASSLSRGSPLHF
CDR3 DNA: TGTGCCAGCAGCTTGAGTCGGGGATCACCCCTCCACTTT
J gene: TRBJ1-6
clone size: many
D gene: NA
CDR3 length: 13
V gene: TRBV5-6

CDR3 protein: CASTLLRRDTQYF
CDR3 DNA: TGTGCCAGCACCTTACTCCGGAGGGATACGCAGTATTTT
J gene: TRBJ2-3
clone size: NA
D gene: NA
CDR3 length: 13
V gene: TRBV27

CDR3 protein: CSVEVRDGNSYNEQFF
CDR3 DNA: TGCAGCGTTGAAGTCCGGGACGGAAACTCCTACAATGAGCAGTTCTTC
J gene: TRBJ2-1
clone size: many
D gene: NA
CDR3 length: 16
V gene: TRBV29-1

CDR3 protein: CASSLYGLLNTEAFF
CDR3 DNA: TGTGCCAGCAGCCTATATGGACTGCTGAACACTGAAGCTTTCTTT
J gene: TRBJ1-1
clone size: many
D gene: NA
CDR3 length: 15
V gene: TRBV7-3

CDR3 protein: CASFNGQGAGETQYF
CDR3 DNA: TGCGCCAGCTTCAACGGACAGGGGGCGGGAGAGACCCAGTACTTC
J gene: TRBJ2-5
clone size: many
D gene: TRBD1
CDR3 length: 15
V gene: TRBV5-1

CDR3 protein: CASTGQGSIPQNF
CDR3 DNA: TGTGCCAGCACAGGACAGGGGTCCATACCCCAGAATTTT
J gene: TRBJ1-5
clone size: NA
D gene: TRBD1
CDR3 length: 13
V gene: TRBV6-6

CDR3 protein: CASMGTFYEQYF
CDR3 DNA: TGTGCCAGCATGGGCACGTTCTACGAGCAGTACTTC
J gene: TRBJ2-7
clone size: many
D gene: NA
CDR3 length: 12
V gene: TRBV6-2/TRBV6-3

CDR3 protein: CARSFGTGVFSSYNEQFF
CDR3 DNA: TGTGCCAGAAGTTTCGGGACAGGGGTGTTTTCCTCCTACAATGAGCAGTTCTTC
J gene: TRBJ2-1
clone size: NA
D gene: TRBD1
CDR3 length: 18
V gene: TRBV27

CDR3 protein: CAIEGLGEGYTF
CDR3 DNA: TGTGCCATCGAAGGCCTCGGGGAAGGCTACACCTTC
J gene: TRBJ1-2
clone size: many
D gene: NA
CDR3 length: 12
V gene: TRBV10-3

CDR3 protein: CASSLRETQYF
CDR3 DNA: TGTGCCAGCAGCTTAAGAGAGACCCAGTACTTC
J gene: TRBJ2-5
clone size: medium-sized
D gene: NA
CDR3 length: 11
V gene: TRBV5-6

CDR3 protein: CSGQGGETQYF
CDR3 DNA: TGCAGCGGGCAGGGCGGGGAGACCCAGTACTTC
J gene: TRBJ2-5
clone size: few
D gene: NA
CDR3 length: 11
V gene: TRBV29-1

CDR3 protein: CSASKNTEAFF
CDR3 DNA: TGCAGTGCTAGTAAAAACACTGAAGCTTTCTTT
J gene: TRBJ1-1
clone size: many
D gene: NA
CDR3 length: 11
V gene: TRBV20-1

CDR3 protein: CASSPSTGVGYTF
CDR3 DNA: TGTGCCAGCAGTCCCTCGACAGGGGTCGGCTACACCTTC
J gene: TRBJ1-2
clone size: NA
D gene: TRBD1
CDR3 length: 13
V gene: TRBV2

CDR3 protein: CASSPLSASYGYTF
CDR3 DNA: TGTGCCAGCAGCCCCCTTTCTGCATCCTATGGCTACACCTTC
J gene: TRBJ1-2
clone size: many
D gene: NA
CDR3 length: 14
V gene: TRBV5-6

CDR3 protein: CSVVKSSGLNSPLHF
CDR3 DNA: TGCAGCGTTGTTAAGAGTTCAGGACTTAATTCACCCCTCCACTTT
J gene: TRBJ1-6
clone size: many
D gene: NA
CDR3 length: 15
V gene: TRBV29-1

CDR3 protein: CSVEGGFQETQYF
CDR3 DNA: TGCAGCGTTGAAGGAGGGTTCCAAGAGACCCAGTACTTC
J gene: TRBJ2-5
clone size: many
D gene: NA
CDR3 length: 13
V gene: TRBV29-1